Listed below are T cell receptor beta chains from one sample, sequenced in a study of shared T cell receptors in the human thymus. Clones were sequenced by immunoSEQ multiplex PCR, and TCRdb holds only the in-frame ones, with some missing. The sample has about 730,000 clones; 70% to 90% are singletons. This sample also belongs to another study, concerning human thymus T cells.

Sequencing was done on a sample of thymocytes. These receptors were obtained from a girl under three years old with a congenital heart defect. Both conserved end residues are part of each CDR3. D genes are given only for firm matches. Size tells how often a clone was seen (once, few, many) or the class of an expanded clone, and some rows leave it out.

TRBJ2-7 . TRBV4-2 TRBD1 CASSQVGDRSYEQYF TGTGCCAGCAGCCAAGTTGGGGACAGAAGCTACGAGCAGTACTTC
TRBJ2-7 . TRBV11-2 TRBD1 CASSLGTGGTYEQYF TGTGCCAGCAGCTTAGGCACAGGGGGAACCTACGAGCAGTACTTC
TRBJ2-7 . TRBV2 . CASSETAYEQYF TGTGCCAGCAGTGAAACGGCCTACGAGCAGTACTTC
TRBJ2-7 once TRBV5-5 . CASSPGTHAEDRLYEQYF TGTGCCAGCAGCCCAGGGACTCACGCGGAGGACCGGCTTTACGAGCAGTACTTC
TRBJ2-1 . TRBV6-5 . CASRRTRVTPNEQFF TGTGCCAGCAGACGAACTAGAGTCACTCCCAATGAGCAGTTCTTC
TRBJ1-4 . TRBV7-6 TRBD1 CASSSRGRRDEKLFF TGTGCCAGCAGTTCGAGGGGGCGTAGGGATGAAAAACTGTTTTTT
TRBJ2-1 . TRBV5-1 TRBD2 CASGRTSEVYNEQFF TGCGCCAGCGGGCGGACTAGCGAGGTTTACAATGAGCAGTTCTTC
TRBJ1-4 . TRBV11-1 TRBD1 CASSHRQGFGEKLFF TGTGCCAGCAGCCACCGACAGGGGTTCGGTGAAAAACTGTTTTTT
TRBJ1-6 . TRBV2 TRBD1 CASSPRTGGSYNSPLHF TGTGCCAGCAGTCCCCGGACAGGGGGCTCCTATAATTCACCCCTCCACTTT
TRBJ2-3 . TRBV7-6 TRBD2 CASSLGGGGADTQYF TGTGCCAGCAGCTTAGGAGGCGGGGGGGCGGATACGCAGTATTTT
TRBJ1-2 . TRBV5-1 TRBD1 CASSMGRDRVLYGYTF TGCGCCAGCAGCATGGGCCGGGACAGGGTTTTATATGGCTACACCTTC
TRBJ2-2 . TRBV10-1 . CASSESGGTEQNTGELFF TGCGCCAGCAGTGAGTCGGGGGGTACAGAACAGAACACCGGGGAGCTGTTTTTT
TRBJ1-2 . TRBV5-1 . CASSYSGQLAYGYTF TGCGCCAGCAGCTACAGCGGACAGCTCGCCTATGGCTACACCTTC
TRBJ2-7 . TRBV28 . CASSFFGPTYEQYF TGTGCCAGCAGTTTCTTCGGTCCGACCTACGAGCAGTACTTC
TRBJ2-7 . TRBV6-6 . CASRQSYEQYF TGTGCCAGCAGACAGTCCTACGAGCAGTACTTC
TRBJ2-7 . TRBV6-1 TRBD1 CASRGQSFYEQYF TGTGCCAGCAGGGGACAGAGCTTCTACGAGCAGTACTTC
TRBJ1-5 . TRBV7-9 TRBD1 CASSSEVPGGGGQPQHF TGTGCCAGCAGCTCAGAAGTCCCAGGGGGTGGGGGTCAGCCCCAGCATTTT
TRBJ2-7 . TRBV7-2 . CASSSSSGTLFYEQYF TGTGCCAGCAGCTCCTCGTCGGGGACACTCTTCTACGAGCAGTACTTC
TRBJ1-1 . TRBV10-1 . CASSGQGLNTEAFF TGCGCCAGCAGTGGTCAGGGATTGAACACTGAAGCTTTCTTT
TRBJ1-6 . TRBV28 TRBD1 CASSLPGQPLFGNSPLHF TGTGCCAGCAGTTTACCGGGACAGCCCCTATTCGGTAATTCACCCCTCCACTTT
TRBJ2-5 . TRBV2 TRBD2 CASSATGTSGGEETQYF TGTGCCAGCAGTGCTACCGGGACTAGCGGGGGGGAAGAGACCCAGTACTTC
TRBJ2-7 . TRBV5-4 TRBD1 CASSQTGTGVPYEQYF TGTGCCAGCAGCCAAACCGGGACAGGGGTCCCCTACGAGCAGTACTTC